Presented here are 9 T cell receptor beta chains from one specimen sequenced in a study of cytomegalovirus exposure and HLA in healthy donors. PCR used 60 Vbeta primers and 13 Jbeta primers. Sequencing used immunoSEQ multiplex PCR; TCRdb keeps in-frame clones, though not all of them. The sample holds under 150,000 clones, roughly a tenth seen once. Input material: PBMCs. Every receptor here comes from a male donor in good health and CMV-seronegative.

The chain is built from TRBV30 and TRBJ2-7; 10 nucleotides line up with TRBD1. Germline V gene sequence: CDR1 GTSNPN, CDR2 SVGIG (reference sequence). There are 13 residues in the CDR3. J was trimmed by 3 bases and V by 5 bases; bases with no gene match: 4. This chain's CDR3 is CAWGTGAYYEQYF. CDR3 nucleotide sequence: TGTGCCTGGGGGACAGGGGCCTACTACGAGCAGTACTTC.

For this clone: At one boundary the junction diverges from the germline segment, which might be a read error. The J gene is TRBJ1-2, the V gene TRBV4-1, with 8 bases that match TRBD1. The CDR3 has 13 residues. In germline, CDR1 is MGHRA, CDR2 YSYEKL. The CDR3 loop is CASSAGTGGGYPF. As DNA, the CDR3 is TGCGCCAGCAGCGCTGGGACAGGTGGTGGCTACCCCTTC.

In this sample, this clone turned up a few times. V gene TRBV7-3 combines with J gene TRBJ1-2; D is uncertain. This CDR3 contains 12 residues. V was pared by 5 bases and J by 4 bases, with 8 bases between. Germline CDR1 reads SGHTA; CDR2 reads FQGTGA. CDR3 amino acids: CASSRVIYGYTF. CDR3 nucleotide sequence: TGTGCCAGCAGCCGTGTTATCTATGGCTACACCTTC.

This clone was detected a few times. V usage is TRBV15 and J usage is TRBJ2-2, with 13 bases identical to TRBD2. This CDR3 spans 16 amino acids. Germline loops: CDR1 LNHNV, CDR2 YYDKDF (reference sequence). V was clipped by 6 bases and J by 7 bases; unmatched bases: 8. The CDR3 DNA is TGTGCCACCAGTACCGGACTAGCGGGGGCGGGCGGGGAGCTGTTTTTT. It encodes CATSTGLAGAGGELFF.

This chain uses TRBV5-3 with TRBJ1-5; a weak D match, TRBD1 (5 bases). TRBV5-3 is an ORF; its function is uncertain. The CDR3 is made up of 15 amino acids. The V gene lost 0 bases and the J gene lost 4 bases, with 11 bases spanning the gap. The CDR3 DNA reads TGTGCCAGAAGCTTGGAAGGGGCAGCTAATCAGCCCCAGCATTTT. It translates to CARSLEGAANQPQHF.

The chain has TRBV30 and TRBJ2-5; TRBD2 matches at 10 bases. The J call may be faulty, since TRBJ2-7 better matches the DNA end. In germline, CDR1 is GTSNPN, CDR2 SVGIG (reference sequence). This CDR3 is built from 13 residues. The CDR3: CAWGLAGVYEQYF. The DNA for the CDR3 is TGTGCCTGGGGCCTAGCGGGAGTCTACGAGCAGTACTTC.

In its sample, this clone was seen a few times. V is TRBV5-1 and J is TRBJ1-1; 11 bases are shared with TRBD1. This CDR3 has 14 amino acids. With 4 bases clipped from V and 10 bases from J, the junction kept 9 bases outside the gene matches. Per germline, CDR1 SGHRS and CDR2 YFSETQ. DNA of the CDR3: TGCGCCAGCAGCCCAGGACAGGGGGCCTTTCGAGCTTTCTTT. Translation: CASSPGQGAFRAFF.

In its sample, this clone was seen a few times. The V and J genes are TRBV19 and TRBJ1-5, with a possible D match to TRBD1 (5 bases). With 7 bases removed from V and 3 bases from J, the gap between germline ends came to 13 bases. CDR1 is LNHDA and CDR2 is SQIVND in the germline V gene (reference sequence). The CDR3 sequence is 14 residues long. The CDR3 DNA reads as TGTGCCAGTACCAGGGCGGGAAACAATCAGCCCCAGCATTTT. It codes for CASTRAGNNQPQHF.

This clone was seen only a few times. This chain connects TRBV2 to TRBJ1-2; D not certain. Trimming removed 6 bases at V and 6 bases at J, with 11 bases between. The CDR3 runs to 12 residues. Per the germline V gene, CDR1 is SNHLY and CDR2 is FYNNEI. CDR3 amino acids: CASSTGGNGYTF. The CDR3 DNA reads as TGTGCCAGCAGCACCGGAGGTAATGGCTACACCTTC. The full variable domain, rest sourced from reference TRBV2 and TRBJ1-2, is EPEVTQTPSHQVTQMGQEVILRCVPISNHLYFYWYRQILGQKVEFLVSFYNNEISEKSEIFDDQFSVERPDGSNFTLKIRSTKLEDSAMYFCASSTGGNGYTFGSGTRLTVV.